This T cell receptor beta chain was captured by sequencing in a study of cytomegalovirus exposure and HLA in healthy donors. 60 Vbeta and 13 Jbeta primers were used in PCR. Assay: immunoSEQ multiplex PCR; the TCRdb copy retains only in-frame clones and omits some. The data hold 130,000 to 150,000 clones, with almost 80% observed a single time. V was clipped by 7 bases and J by 1 base, with 13 bases between them. The CDR3 has 13 amino acids. Germline V gene data show CDR1 as SQVTM and CDR2 as ANQGSEA. Sequencing used PBMCs. This receptor was identified in a woman aged 25 to 39 in good health and CMV-seronegative. V usage is TRBV29-1 and J usage is TRBJ1-1; D is possibly TRBD1 (6 bases). The CDR3 coding sequence is TGCAGCGGGCTGACAGGACCGAACACTGAAGCTTTCTTT. Its translation is CSGLTGPNTEAFF.